This TCR beta chain was sequenced during a study of identical twins. Study-level results: Twins showed weaker excess sharing in their beta out-of-frame sequences. Models came in too low on out-of-frame TCR alpha sharing in monozygotic twins.

Template switching added a universal primer binding site, and final cDNA carried unique molecular identifiers. One entry per CDR3 protein, called by TCRdb with MiXCR from the 5' RACE reads. The repertoire consists of 300,000 to 400,000 distinct CDR3 sequences, with 10% to 15% occurring once and the leading ten covering approximately 7.9%. This CDR3 has 21 amino acids. Germline assignment: CDR1 SGHRS and CDR2 YFSETQ. The trim removed 4 bases at V and 2 bases at J, leaving 17 bases unmatched. About this clonotype: Its antigen remains unknown.

The same data also contributed to another study, on yellow fever vaccine responses in identical twins.

Sequences were obtained from CD8+ T cells sorted from blood. The clonotype was recovered from a woman aged 18-29 years in good health. This rearrangement joins TRBV5-1 to TRBJ2-3, with TRBD2 matching over 15 bases. In nucleotides, the CDR3 is TGCGCCAGCAGCGCGGGACTAGCGGGAGGCCGAATTCTGAGAGCCACAGATACGCAGTATTTT. Translation gives CASSAGLAGGRILRATDTQYF.